This T cell receptor beta chain was found in a study of blood T cell repertoires in COVID-19. As handled by the study authors: Counts of nucleated cells, estimated from reference gene primer amplification, were obtained. Libraries were prepared by immunoSEQ multiplex PCR; TCRdb keeps only in-frame clonotypes and omits some of them. Clonal size and the V and J genes are those of that table, whereas D and trimming came from the DNA. The profile covers some 130,000 clones, with roughly 86% appearing a single time and more than 9.5% taken by the ten largest. The germline gives CDR1 GTSNPN, CDR2 SVGIG (reference sequence). The CDR3 runs to 13 residues. V lost 2 bases, J lost 8 bases, and 13 bases lay in between.

This chain links TRBV30 with TRBJ2-4, with a possible D match to TRBD1 (6 bases). The sample taken for sequencing was peripheral blood. The sequence was collected from a woman in her seventies with COVID-19, enrolled during active disease. CDR3 in amino acids: CAWSTGIGDIQYF. CDR3 in DNA: TGTGCCTGGAGTACAGGGATCGGGGACATTCAGTACTTC. Full variable domain (remainder filled in from reference TRBV30 and TRBJ2-4): SQTIHQWPATLVQPVGSPLSLECTVEGTSNPNLYWYRQAAGRGLQLLFYSVGIGQISSEVPQNLSASRPQDRQFILSSKKLLLSDSGFYLCAWSTGIGDIQYFGAGTRLSVL.